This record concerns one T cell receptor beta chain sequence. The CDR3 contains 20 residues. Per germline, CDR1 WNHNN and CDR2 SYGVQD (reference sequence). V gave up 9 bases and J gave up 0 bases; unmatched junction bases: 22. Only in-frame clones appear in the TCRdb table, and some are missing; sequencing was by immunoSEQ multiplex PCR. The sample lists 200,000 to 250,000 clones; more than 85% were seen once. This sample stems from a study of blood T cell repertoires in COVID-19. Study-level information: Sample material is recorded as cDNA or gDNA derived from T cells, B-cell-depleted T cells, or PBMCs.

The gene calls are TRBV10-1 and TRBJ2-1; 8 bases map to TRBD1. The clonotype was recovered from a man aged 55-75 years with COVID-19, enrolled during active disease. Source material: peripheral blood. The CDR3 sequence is CARDFGQGPFLGSSYNEQFF. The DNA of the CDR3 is TGCGCCAGAGACTTCGGACAGGGTCCATTTCTTGGGAGCTCCTACAATGAGCAGTTCTTC.